Listed here are 27 T cell receptor beta chains from one sample, sequenced in a study of T cells in Graves' hyperthyroidism and ophthalmopathy. The TCR beta CDR3 regions underwent amplification using RNA transcripts as the source. TCR CDR3 underwent first-round RT-PCR with the HTBI primer set. TCRdb re-analysed the multiplex PCR reads in MiXCR, keeping a single row per CDR3 protein. Altogether 500,000 to 600,000 distinct CDR3 sequences are present, over 45% being singletons, with the ten largest covering about two fifths. Specimen: peripheral blood or thyroid tissue (not recorded which). All receptors come from an adult woman with Graves' disease, either hyperthyroidism or ophthalmopathy (not recorded which).

This clonotype has a count of ten or more. J is TRBJ2-5 and V is TRBV20-1; D unresolved. Looked up from germline, CDR1 is DFQATT and CDR2 is SNEGSKA (reference sequence). V shed 6 bases and J shed 2 bases, with 16 bases lying between them. The length of the CDR3 is 14 residues. The CDR3 DNA follows: TGCAGTGCCCCCCCCCTTGGGCAGCAAGAGACCCAGTACTTC. This translates into CSAPPLGQQETQYF.

The rearrangement joins TRBV20-1 to TRBJ2-5; a possible D gene is TRBD2 (6 bases). The CDR3 covers 14 residues. Trimming shortened V by 0 bases and J by 1 base, and 9 bases separated the two germline ends. Looked up from germline, CDR1 is DFQATT and CDR2 is SNEGSKA (reference sequence). CDR3 in amino acids: CSARDGTFQETQYF. The CDR3 DNA follows: TGCAGTGCTAGAGACGGGACTTTCCAAGAGACCCAGTACTTC.

This clonotype was seen a single time. The rearrangement uses TRBV7-6 and TRBJ2-5; maybe TRBD2 (6 bases). This CDR3 has 16 amino acids. CDR1 is SGHVS and CDR2 is FNYEAQ in the germline V gene. V lost 4 bases and J lost 4, with 19 bases in between. The CDR3: CASSYSPGGSGETQYF. As DNA, the CDR3 is TGTGCCAGCAGCTACTCTCCCGGAGGGAGTGGAGAGACCCAGTACTTC.

The table lists this clonotype with many counts. This chain links TRBV10-3 with TRBJ1-6, with TRBD1 identical over 11 bases. V lost 10 bases, J lost 10 bases, and 6 bases stayed unmatched. CDR1 is ENHRY and CDR2 is SYGVKD in the germline V gene. The length of the CDR3 is 13 residues. CDR3 in DNA: TGTGCCACCGGGGGACAGGGGGACTCACCCCTCCACTTT. The encoded protein is CATGGQGDSPLHF.

The table lists this clonotype with a count of one. The chain combines TRBV7-2 with TRBJ2-7, with no clear D. This CDR3 is built from 14 residues. The V gene lost 9 bases and the J gene lost 0 bases, with 15 bases spanning the gap. Germline lookup yields CDR1 SGHTA and CDR2 FQGNSA. CDR3 in DNA: TGTGCCAGTAGTATGCTTCGGAGCTCCTACGAGCAGTACTTC. Its protein is CASSMLRSSYEQYF.

This clonotype was picked up many times. The rearrangement joins TRBV27 to TRBJ1-5; D uncertain. Germline CDR1 and CDR2: MNHEY and SMNVEV (reference sequence). Trimming stripped 5 bases from V and 5 bases from J, with 10 bases between. There are 13 residues in the CDR3. For the CDR3, the DNA is TGTGCCAGCAGTGTAAGGGTCGATCAGCCCCAGCATTTT. It yields the protein CASSVRVDQPQHF.

This clonotype was recorded many times. The V gene is TRBV3-1, the J gene TRBJ1-1; the D is unclear. The CDR3 sequence is 12 residues long. Trimming took 1 base from V and 4 from J, leaving 4 bases between them. Germline CDR1 is LGHDT and CDR2 is YNNKEL (reference sequence). CDR3 loop: CASSQVVTEAFF. The CDR3 DNA reads TGTGCCAGCAGCCAAGTGGTCACTGAAGCTTTCTTT.

In this sample, this clonotype turned up a few times. The chain combines TRBV4-1 with TRBJ1-2; no definite D call. CDR3 size: 14 residues. CDR1 and CDR2 (germline): MGHRA, YSYEKL. V was shortened by 3 bases and J by 8 bases, with 16 bases between the two germline ends. The DNA for the CDR3 is TGCGCCAGCAGCCATGTACACAGAAGGGAGGGCTACACCTTC. Translation: CASSHVHRREGYTF.

CDR3 coding DNA: TGTGCCAGCAGCTCCAAGTGGGCGGGCGAGCAGTACTTC. Protein product: CASSSKWAGEQYF. This sequence joins TRBV9 and TRBJ2-7; a weak D match, TRBD2 (5 bases). V was clipped by 4 bases and J by 6 bases, with 14 bases between them. The V gene's germline CDR1 is SGDLS and CDR2 YYNGEE. The CDR3 covers 13 residues.

This clonotype was recorded many times. The chain links TRBV20-1 to TRBJ1-2, with D perhaps matching TRBD1 (6 bases). The CDR3 runs 12 residues. The germline V and J ends were trimmed by 3 bases and 6 bases, with 11 bases remaining between them. Germline loops: CDR1 DFQATT, CDR2 SNEGSKA (reference sequence). The CDR3 DNA is TGCAGTGCTAGCGGGACATTGGATGGCTACACCTTC. Protein product: CSASGTLDGYTF.

The chain carries TRBV7-6 and TRBJ2-5; D possibly uses TRBD1 or TRBD2 (5 bases each). The ends were cut back, 4 bases at V and 4 bases at J, with 16 bases in the middle. CDR3 length equals 15 residues. Germline V gene sequence: CDR1 SGHVS, CDR2 FNYEAQ. The CDR3 bases are TGTGCCAGCAGCTCTACTGAAGCAGGGACAGAGACCCAGTACTTC. It translates to CASSSTEAGTETQYF.

There are a few counts of this clonotype. The CDR3 bases are TGTGCCAGCAGCCCGGCGGGATGGACCTACGAGCAGTACTTC. Amino acids: CASSPAGWTYEQYF. The chain recombines TRBV7-9 with TRBJ2-7, with D perhaps TRBD2 (6 bases). The length of the CDR3 is 14 residues. Trimming shortened V by 5 bases and J by 2 bases, and 13 bases separated the two germline ends. From germline, CDR1 is SEHNR and CDR2 FQNEAQ (reference sequence).

To note about this clonotype: One end of the junction fails to match germline, which may point to a read error. The chain employs TRBV7-3 and TRBJ2-2; 13 bases align to TRBD2. The CDR3 runs to 18 residues. Germline V gene data show CDR1 as SGHTA and CDR2 as FQGTGA. CDR3 loop: CASSQVLSGLAGTGELFF. The DNA for the CDR3 is TGCGCCAGCAGCCAAGTCCTCTCGGGACTAGCGGGGACCGGGGAGCTGTTTTTT.

V is TRBV10-3 and J is TRBJ1-6, with D possibly matching TRBD1 (6 bases). V lost 9 bases, J lost 8 bases, and 14 bases lay in between. Germline CDR1 and CDR2: ENHRY and SYGVKD. The CDR3 has 13 amino acids. DNA of the CDR3: TGTGCCATAACTAGGGAGGGGGATTCACCCCTCCACTTT. Protein sequence: CAITREGDSPLHF.

This clonotype occurred many times. This chain links TRBV7-2 with TRBJ1-5; TRBD1 agrees at 9 bases. V trimming: 2 bases; J trimming: 4 bases; junction bases outside the gene matches: 3. This CDR3 contains 15 residues. Per the germline V gene, CDR1 is SGHTA and CDR2 is FQGNSA. The CDR3 DNA reads as TGTGCCAGCAGCTTAACGACAGGGGGGAATCAGCCCCAGCATTTT. Its protein is CASSLTTGGNQPQHF.

This clonotype appeared many times. This chain uses TRBV2 with TRBJ2-5, with 10 bases matching TRBD2. Germline lookup yields CDR1 SNHLY and CDR2 FYNNEI. V lost 7 bases, J lost 4 bases, and 12 bases stayed unmatched. The CDR3 sequence is 16 residues long. CDR3 bases: TGTGCCAGCAAGAGAGCGGCTAGCGGGAGTGGAGAGACCCAGTACTTC. The encoded protein is CASKRAASGSGETQYF. The full variable domain, in which reference TRBV2 and TRBJ2-5 provide the parts outside the CDR3, is EPEVTQTPSHQVTQMGQEVILRCVPISNHLYFYWYRQILGQKVEFLVSFYNNEISEKSEIFDDQFSVERPDGSNFTLKIRSTKLEDSAMYFCASKRAASGSGETQYFGPGTRLLVL.

In this sample, this clonotype turned up many times. The rearrangement uses TRBV29-1 and TRBJ1-2; D is ambiguous. CDR3 length equals 11 residues. CDR1 is SQVTM, CDR2 ANQGSEA, per germline. Trimming removed 5 bases from V and 7 bases from J, with 11 bases in between. CDR3 in DNA: TGCAGCGTTACGGCAGGTCCTGGCTACACCTTC. Translation: CSVTAGPGYTF.

This sequence joins TRBV12-3 or TRBV12-4 and TRBJ1-1, with 8 bases identical to TRBD1. Trimming took 5 bases from V and 0 from J; bases not matched to a gene: 8. The CDR3 covers 16 residues. Here the CDR3 reads CASSPTGANVNTEAFF. The CDR3 DNA reads as TGTGCCAGCAGTCCGACAGGGGCCAATGTGAACACTGAAGCTTTCTTT.

In its sample, this clonotype was seen many times. The chain is built from TRBV7-9 and TRBJ1-2; D possibly corresponds to TRBD1 (6 bases). The V gene's germline CDR1 is SEHNR and CDR2 FQNEAQ (reference sequence). The CDR3 totals 15 residues. With 5 bases removed from V and 6 bases from J, the gap between germline ends came to 19 bases. Written as DNA, the CDR3 is TGTGCCAGCAGCCGGGACACTTCCGGGGACGATGGCTACACCTTC. Its protein is CASSRDTSGDDGYTF.

This clonotype was picked up many times. The chain has TRBV7-8 and TRBJ1-1, with TRBD1 as a possible D gene (6 bases). CDR1 is SGHVS and CDR2 is FQNEAQ in the germline V gene. The CDR3 has 16 amino acids. V gave up 0 bases and J gave up 2 bases, with 13 bases separating them. For the CDR3, the DNA is TGTGCCAGCAGCTTAGCACCCAGGGGACACAACACTGAAGCTTTCTTT. Protein sequence: CASSLAPRGHNTEAFF.

CDR3 sequence: CASSQEHRESPLHF. In DNA, the CDR3 is TGTGCCAGCAGCCAAGAGCACAGGGAATCACCCCTCCACTTT. The chain recombines TRBV14 with TRBJ1-6; TRBD1 might be the D (6 bases). V was clipped by 0 bases and J by 10 bases, with 10 bases between them. The CDR3 loop spans 14 amino acids. Germline assignment: CDR1 SGHDN and CDR2 FVKESK.

This clonotype was recorded many times. The chain couples TRBV19 to TRBJ1-2; D ambiguous. The length of the CDR3 is 15 residues. Trimming stripped 7 bases from V and 2 bases from J, with 17 bases between. Germline lookup yields CDR1 LNHDA and CDR2 SQIVND (reference sequence). The DNA of the CDR3 is TGTGCCAGTACCCCCCTGGGGTCTCAAAACTATGGCTACACCTTC. Protein sequence: CASTPLGSQNYGYTF.

V and J are TRBV5-1 and TRBJ1-6, with D possibly being TRBD1 (5 bases). The CDR3 covers 17 residues. The V end was cut by 2 bases, the J end by 7 bases, with 19 bases between. Looked up from germline, CDR1 is SGHRS and CDR2 is YFSETQ. The CDR3 is CASSLRGGAGENSPLHF. CDR3 coding DNA: TGCGCCAGCAGCTTACGGGGTGGGGCTGGGGAAAATTCACCCCTCCACTTT.

This clonotype was picked up a small number of times. The chain carries TRBV2 and TRBJ2-5; 7 positions match TRBD2. Germline CDR1 reads SNHLY; CDR2 reads FYNNEI. V shed 4 bases and J 5 bases; nucleotides not matched to a gene: 7. The CDR3 consists of 14 residues. The CDR3 bases are TGTGCCAGCAGTGGCGGCGGGAGAAGGGAGACCCAGTACTTC. Translating it yields CASSGGGRRETQYF.

This clonotype was recorded many times. The CDR3 DNA reads TGTGCCAGCAGTTACTTTAGGGACACTGAAGCTTTCTTT. Protein: CASSYFRDTEAFF. This chain uses TRBV6-6 with TRBJ1-1; D unclear. Germline V CDR1 and CDR2: MNHNY, SVGAGI (reference sequence). The CDR3 is made up of 13 amino acids. Trimming stripped 1 base from V and 3 bases from J, with 6 bases between.

This clonotype was counted a single time. The chain carries TRBV7-2 and TRBJ2-7; TRBD2 agrees at 10 bases. V was clipped by 5 bases and J by 4 bases; unmatched bases: 11. Per germline, CDR1 SGHTA and CDR2 FQGNSA. This CDR3 is 16 amino acids long. As DNA, the CDR3 is TGTGCCAGCAGCCGCTATCCTAGCGGGAGTAGTTACGAGCAGTACTTC. Translated: CASSRYPSGSSYEQYF.

The J gene is TRBJ1-2, the V gene TRBV19; 8 bases match TRBD1. Germline values: CDR1 LNHDA, CDR2 SQIVND (reference sequence). The CDR3 is made up of 14 amino acids. V was clipped by 4 bases and J by 8 bases; unmatched bases: 9. The CDR3 loop is CASSTHQGAHGYTF. CDR3 DNA sequence: TGTGCCAGTAGTACCCACCAGGGGGCACACGGCTACACCTTC.